The 20 T cell receptor beta chains reported below all come from one sample, sequenced in a study of early T cells in non-severe SARS-CoV-2 infection (dated by TCRdb to the early 2020s). The library came from 5' RACE. TCRdb names NextSeq 500 as the instrument used. The public reads were run again by TCRdb, first through fastp at Q25 and then through MiXCR, and only productive beta chains were kept. CDR3 protein duplicates are merged, each entry listing the most common genes and DNA. For this sample the table gives 79,000 or so distinct CDR3 sequences, of which 13% were detected only once. Of the sample, 0.95% to 1.3% is held by the ten largest clones. The sequenced material came from whole blood. These receptors all come from an adult who was a healthcare worker with PCR-confirmed SARS-CoV-2 infection or an uninfected control (not recorded which).

This clonotype was seen ten or more times. The chain couples TRBV12-5 to TRBJ1-5; D gene unclear. The CDR3 runs 15 residues. Germline lookup yields CDR1 LGHNT and CDR2 FRNRAP. The V end was cut by 3 bases, the J end by 2 bases, with 11 bases between. CDR3 loop: CASGFFLRGNQPQHF. The CDR3 DNA reads as TGTGCTAGTGGTTTCTTCCTGAGAGGCAATCAGCCCCAGCATTTT.

This clonotype showed up just a few times. The rearrangement links TRBV6-6 to TRBJ2-5; 7 bases match TRBD1. CDR1 and CDR2 from the germline V gene are MNHNY and SVGAGI (reference sequence). This CDR3 region has 16 residues. V gave up 5 bases and J gave up 3 bases; unmatched junction bases: 12. The DNA for the CDR3 is TGTGCCAGCAGTGGCGATCCCGGGACAGTTAAAGAGACCCAGTACTTC. It codes for CASSGDPGTVKETQYF.

This clonotype was detected ten times or more. CDR3 sequence (DNA): TGTGCCAGTAGCCCGACAGGGTCCAAGACCCAGTACTTC. Amino acid sequence: CASSPTGSKTQYF. The V call is TRBV19, the J call TRBJ2-5; the match to TRBD1 covers 7 bases. Germline V gives CDR1 LNHDA, CDR2 SQIVND (reference sequence). After removal of 6 bases from V and 6 bases from J, the junction contained 7 bases not matched to a gene. The CDR3 consists of 13 residues.

This clonotype occurred a few times. The gene calls are TRBV7-2 and TRBJ2-1, with D possibly matching TRBD2 (6 bases). Germline CDR1 reads SGHTA; CDR2 reads FQGNSA. V was trimmed by 2 bases and J by 6 bases, leaving 8 bases between them. This CDR3 comprises 13 residues. CDR3 sequence reads: CASSLTSSNEQFF. Here the CDR3 DNA reads TGTGCCAGCAGCTTAACTAGCAGCAATGAGCAGTTCTTC.

The chain combines TRBV20-1 with TRBJ2-1; 12 bases line up with TRBD2. The germline CDR1 and CDR2 sequences are DFQATT and SNEGSKA (reference sequence). V gave up 2 bases and J gave up 7 bases; unmatched junction bases: 6. The CDR3 is made up of 15 amino acids. CDR3 in DNA: TGCAGTGCTAGACTTGGGACTAGCGGGCGGAATGAGCAGTTCTTC. Its protein product is CSARLGTSGRNEQFF.

This clonotype showed up many times. The genes are TRBV7-6 and TRBJ1-4; no reliable D call. Germline V lookup: CDR1 SGHVS, CDR2 FNYEAQ. V dropped 3 bases and J dropped 0 bases, with 5 bases sitting between them. The CDR3 spans 14 residues. The CDR3 region has the DNA TGTGCCAGCAGCTTTGGACCAACTAATGAAAAACTGTTTTTT. It is translated as CASSFGPTNEKLFF.

This clonotype has just a few counts. The J gene is TRBJ1-6, the V gene TRBV28, with D uncertain. Trimming stripped 8 bases from V and 5 bases from J, with 16 bases between. Germline V CDR1 and CDR2: MDHEN, SYDVKM. CDR3 length: 15 amino acids. In nucleotides, the CDR3 is TGTGCCAGCCTCCCCCCCAGTTGGGATAATTCACCCCTCCACTTT. Protein product: CASLPPSWDNSPLHF.

In this sample, this clonotype turned up many times. The chain has TRBV2 and TRBJ2-5; 8 bases line up with TRBD1. V shed 4 bases and J 2 bases; nucleotides not matched to a gene: 3. Germline-derived CDR1 and CDR2 are SNHLY and FYNNEI. The CDR3 extends over 14 amino acids. CDR3 DNA sequence: TGTGCCAGCAGTGGAGGGACAGGACAAGAGACCCAGTACTTC. Translating gives CASSGGTGQETQYF.

This clonotype was observed a handful of times. This chain joins TRBV5-4 and TRBJ2-7, with 10 positions matching TRBD2. The germline gives CDR1 SGHNT, CDR2 YYREEE (reference sequence). The CDR3 length is 20 residues. Unmatched junction bases numbered 25, after V lost 1 base and J lost 9 bases. The CDR3 bases are TGTGCCAGCAGCTTGTCCGATCTTAGCGGGAGGCCGCTACCAGACGTGGCGCAGTACTTC. Translating gives CASSLSDLSGRPLPDVAQYF.

At least ten counts were recorded for this clonotype. CDR3 nucleotide sequence: TGTGCCAGCAGCTTGGGATGGAGCGGGGGAACCCAGGAGACCCAGTACTTC. It encodes CASSLGWSGGTQETQYF. The V and J genes are TRBV5-4 and TRBJ2-5; 8 bases fit TRBD2. This CDR3 spans 17 amino acids. The V and J ends lost 0 bases and 5 bases, in that order; junction bases with no gene match: 12. Germline V lookup: CDR1 SGHNT, CDR2 YYREEE (reference sequence).

This clonotype was counted many times. The chain joins TRBV6-2 or TRBV6-3 to TRBJ2-1; 10 bases match TRBD1. In germline, CDR1 is MNHEY, CDR2 SVGEGT. The CDR3 is made up of 15 amino acids. Trimming removed 6 bases from V and 4 bases from J; junction bases left unmatched: 6. The DNA for the CDR3 is TGTGCCAGCAGCCCCGGACAGGGGGATTACAATGAGCAGTTCTTC. Residues: CASSPGQGDYNEQFF.

This clonotype has ten or more counts. The CDR3 is CASSWAAGGRFF. For the CDR3, the DNA is TGTGCCAGCAGTTGGGCCGCGGGGGGCCGTTTCTTC. The chain employs TRBV6-2 or TRBV6-3 and TRBJ2-1; 8 bases line up with TRBD2. Germline-derived CDR1 and CDR2 are MNHEY and SVGEGT. V lost 4 bases, J lost 16 bases, and 9 bases stayed unmatched. The CDR3 runs to 12 residues.

This clonotype came up many times. V and J are TRBV7-9 and TRBJ1-1, with D possibly matching TRBD1 (6 bases). CDR1 is SEHNR and CDR2 is FQNEAQ in the germline V gene (reference sequence). V gave up 2 bases and J gave up 8 bases, with 12 bases separating them. The CDR3 length is 13 residues. The CDR3 spells CASSLLGQPEAFF. The CDR3 DNA is TGTGCCAGCAGCTTACTCGGACAGCCAGAAGCTTTCTTT. Full variable domain (remainder filled in from reference TRBV7-9 and TRBJ1-1): DTGVSQNPRHKITKRGQNVTFRCDPISEHNRLYWYRQTLGQGPEFLTYFQNEAQLEKSRLLSDRFSAERPKGSFSTLEIQRTEQGDSAMYLCASSLLGQPEAFFGQGTRLTVV.

In its sample, this clonotype was seen a few times. The V call is TRBV30, the J call TRBJ2-1; no clear D. Germline assignment: CDR1 GTSNPN and CDR2 SVGIG (reference sequence). This CDR3 comprises 16 residues. The germline V and J ends were trimmed by 0 bases and 0 bases, with 12 bases remaining between them. The CDR3 nucleotides read TGTGCCTGGAGTGTGTCTAGGACCAGCTCCTACAATGAGCAGTTCTTC. This gives the protein CAWSVSRTSSYNEQFF.

The chain couples TRBV29-1 to TRBJ2-2; 8 bases are a match to TRBD1. After removal of 7 bases from V and 2 bases from J, the junction contained 6 bases not matched to a gene. Germline V gives CDR1 SQVTM, CDR2 ANQGSEA. The CDR3 totals 14 residues. CDR3 in amino acids: CSATGAFNTGELFF. The CDR3, as DNA: TGCAGCGCGACAGGGGCCTTTAACACCGGGGAGCTGTTTTTT.

This clonotype was counted only a few times. This chain joins TRBV7-2 and TRBJ1-5, with D possibly TRBD1 on 6 matching bases. The ends were cut back, 5 bases at V and 6 bases at J, with 11 bases in the middle. This CDR3 has 13 residues. CDR1 and CDR2 (germline): SGHTA, FQGNSA. CDR3 nucleotide sequence: TGTGCCAGCAGCACACAGGGTTCTCAGCCCCAGCATTTT. This codes for CASSTQGSQPQHF.

In its sample, this clonotype was seen a few times. The rearrangement uses TRBV6-5 and TRBJ1-1; 8 nucleotides align to TRBD1. V shed 2 bases and J 0 bases; nucleotides not matched to a gene: 5. This CDR3 has 16 residues. CDR1 is MNHEY and CDR2 is SVGAGI in the germline V gene. The CDR3 protein is CASSYGRGQVNTEAFF. CDR3 DNA sequence: TGTGCCAGCAGTTACGGGCGGGGACAGGTGAACACTGAAGCTTTCTTT.

This clonotype was picked up many times. The chain carries TRBV7-9 and TRBJ1-5, with D tentatively TRBD1 (5 bases). In germline, CDR1 is SEHNR, CDR2 FQNEAQ (reference sequence). The CDR3 has 15 amino acids. The germline V and J ends were trimmed by 5 bases and 5 bases, with 16 bases remaining between them. CDR3 coding DNA: TGTGCCAGCAGCCCCAAAGACCGGGGCGATCAGCCCCAGCATTTT. This translates into CASSPKDRGDQPQHF.

A few counts support this clonotype. V and J are TRBV10-3 and TRBJ2-3; a weak D match, TRBD2 (6 bases). CDR3 length equals 15 residues. Trimming pared 7 bases from V and 2 bases from J, leaving 16 bases between. The germline V gene has CDR1 ENHRY and CDR2 SYGVKD. The CDR3 DNA sequence: TGTGCCATCACTCGTGGCGGGGTCCTCACAGATACGCAGTATTTT. It translates to CAITRGGVLTDTQYF.

In its sample, this clonotype was seen many times. This chain connects TRBV18 to TRBJ1-5; 8 nucleotides align to TRBD1. The V segment lost 5 bases and the J segment 7 bases; nucleotides outside the gene matches: 10. The CDR3 extends over 15 amino acids. Germline V gene data show CDR1 as KGHSH and CDR2 as LQKENI. The DNA of the CDR3 is TGTGCCAGCTCAGAGGCCAGGGGGCAGGGACAGCCCCAGCATTTT. Amino acid sequence: CASSEARGQGQPQHF. The variable domain in full, with the rest retrieved from reference TRBV18 and TRBJ1-5, is NAGVMQNPRHLVRRRGQEARLRCSPMKGHSHVYWYRQLPEEGLKFMVYLQKENIIDESGMPKERFSAEFPKEGPSILRIQQVVRGDSAAYFCASSEARGQGQPQHFGDGTRLSIL.